Shown below are 12 T cell receptor beta chains from a single sample sequenced in a study of PD-L1 blockade in urothelial cancer. Assay used: immunoSEQ multiplex PCR; TCRdb lists only in-frame clones, some missing. The sample yields 35,000 to 45,000 clones, roughly 36% seen once. The sequenced sample was tumor tissue, obtained before atezolizumab (anti-PD-L1) treatment. The receptors shown here come from a man aged 55 to 70 with urothelial cancer.

This clone was counted only a few times. The chain uses TRBV10-2 and TRBJ2-3, with D possibly being TRBD1 (6 bases). This CDR3 has 15 amino acids. Per germline, CDR1 WSHSY and CDR2 SAAADI. The V and J ends lost 2 bases and 6 bases respectively, with 15 bases between them. The CDR3 region has the DNA TGCGCCAGCAGTGAGACCAGGGGTAGGATGGATACGCAGTATTTT. It yields the protein CASSETRGRMDTQYF.

J is TRBJ2-5 and V is TRBV29-1, with 10 nucleotides matching TRBD2. This CDR3 spans 16 amino acids. Germline V gene lookup returns CDR1 SQVTM and CDR2 ANQGSEA. V shed 4 bases and J 4 bases; nucleotides not matched to a gene: 12. This CDR3 is CSVAVDSGGIRETQYF. The CDR3 DNA is TGCAGCGTTGCCGTTGATAGCGGGGGGATCCGAGAGACCCAGTACTTC.

The rearrangement joins TRBV18 to TRBJ2-2; D tentatively reads TRBD1 or TRBD2 (5 bases each). This CDR3 has 14 amino acids. Germline CDR1 reads KGHSH; CDR2 reads LQKENI. V lost 6 bases and J 5 bases, leaving 13 bases between the germline ends. The CDR3 coding sequence is TGTGCCAGCTCCCGAAACGAGGGGACCGGGGAGCTGTTTTTT. This translates into CASSRNEGTGELFF. Using reference TRBV18 and TRBJ2-2 for the parts outside the CDR3, the full variable domain is NAGVMQNPRHLVRRRGQEARLRCSPMKGHSHVYWYRQLPEEGLKFMVYLQKENIIDESGMPKERFSAEFPKEGPSILRIQQVVRGDSAAYFCASSRNEGTGELFFGEGSRLTVL.

This clone occurred a few times. The rearrangement links TRBV9 to TRBJ1-3, with D uncertain. The CDR3 has 13 amino acids. Germline V gene data show CDR1 as SGDLS and CDR2 as YYNGEE. V lost 6 bases and J 7 bases, leaving 14 bases between the germline ends. The CDR3 here is CASKDDLGNTIYF. The CDR3 DNA sequence: TGTGCCAGCAAAGACGACCTTGGGAACACCATATATTTT.

The chain combines TRBV9 with TRBJ1-1; 8 nucleotides agree with TRBD1. V shed 5 bases, J shed 7 bases, and the junction held 7 bases outside the gene matches. This CDR3 has 13 amino acids. CDR1 SGDLS and CDR2 YYNGEE come from the germline V gene. The CDR3 bases are TGTGCCAGCAGTCCCGAGGACAGGGATGAAGCTTTCTTT. Translating gives CASSPEDRDEAFF.

This clone appeared many times. The V call is TRBV4-1, the J call TRBJ2-1, with 9 bases fitting TRBD2. V shed 1 base and J 8 bases; nucleotides not matched to a gene: 9. The CDR3 sequence is 16 residues long. Germline V gene lookup returns CDR1 MGHRA and CDR2 YSYEKL. The CDR3 region is CASSQASGGSADEQFF. Here the CDR3 DNA reads TGCGCCAGCAGCCAAGCCAGCGGGGGGTCTGCAGATGAGCAGTTCTTC.

The V gene is TRBV18, the J gene TRBJ2-5, with no clear D. Trimming removed 2 bases at V and 4 bases at J, with 8 bases between. This CDR3 has 13 amino acids. Germline V gene lookup returns CDR1 KGHSH and CDR2 LQKENI. The CDR3 loop is CASSPTHLETQYF. CDR3 in DNA: TGTGCCAGCTCACCAACCCATTTAGAGACCCAGTACTTC.

This clone was observed a handful of times. The chain carries TRBV6-8 and TRBJ2-2, with 7 bases that match TRBD1. The V gene's germline CDR1 is MNHGY and CDR2 SAAAGT. The J segment lost 0 bases and the V segment lost 6 bases, leaving 7 bases of the junction unmatched. The CDR3 sequence is 16 residues long. The CDR3 region is CASRDPGTANTGELFF. The CDR3 nucleotides are TGTGCCAGCAGAGACCCCGGGACAGCGAACACCGGGGAGCTGTTTTTT.

This clone was seen more than once but under ten times. The chain combines TRBV1 with TRBJ1-2; whether TRBD1, the table's D call, matches the DNA was not checked. TRBV1 counts as a pseudogene. The CDR3 is made up of 15 amino acids. CDR3 sequence (DNA): TGCGCCAGCAGCCTAGGACAGGGGGCGAACTATGGCTACACCTTC. It yields the protein CASSLGQGANYGYTF.

The chain recombines TRBV29-1 with TRBJ1-2; D is ambiguous. The V end was cut by 7 bases, the J end by 0 bases, with 9 bases between. Germline CDR1 reads SQVTM; CDR2 reads ANQGSEA. This CDR3 has 12 residues. For the CDR3, the DNA is TGCAGCGCCGGGGAGGCTAACTATGGCTACACCTTC. This translates into CSAGEANYGYTF.

This rearrangement joins TRBV5-1 to TRBJ2-5; D is perhaps TRBD2 (5 bases). CDR3 length: 14 amino acids. The germline CDR1 and CDR2 sequences are SGHRS and YFSETQ. V lost 1 base and J 1 base, leaving 8 bases between the germline ends. The CDR3 spells CASSLQRTQETQYF. The CDR3 DNA reads TGCGCCAGCAGCTTGCAGCGGACCCAAGAGACCCAGTACTTC.

This clone was observed a few times. This chain links TRBV10-3 with TRBJ1-5, with D maybe TRBD1 (6 bases). Germline V gene sequence: CDR1 ENHRY, CDR2 SYGVKD. V lost 2 bases, J lost 1 base, and 6 bases lay in between. CDR3 length: 14 residues. The CDR3 bases are TGTGCCATCAGTGAGGGACAGAGCAATCAGCCCCAGCATTTT. Translation gives CAISEGQSNQPQHF.